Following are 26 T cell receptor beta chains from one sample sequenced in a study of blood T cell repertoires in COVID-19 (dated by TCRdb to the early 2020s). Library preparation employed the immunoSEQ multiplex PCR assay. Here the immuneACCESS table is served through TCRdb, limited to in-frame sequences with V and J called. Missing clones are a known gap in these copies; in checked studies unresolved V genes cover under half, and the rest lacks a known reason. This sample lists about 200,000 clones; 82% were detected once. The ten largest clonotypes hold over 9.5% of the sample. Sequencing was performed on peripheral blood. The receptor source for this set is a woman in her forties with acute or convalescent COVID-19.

The CDR3 nucleotides are TGTGCTAGTGGTTTGGAAATGGGGCCTGGAAACACCATATATTTT. Its protein product is CASGLEMGPGNTIYF. The chain carries TRBV12-5 and TRBJ1-3; tentatively, D is TRBD1 (5 bases). CDR3 length: 15 residues. Germline CDR1 is LGHNT and CDR2 is FRNRAP. The germline V and J ends were trimmed by 1 base and 2 bases, with 9 bases remaining between them.

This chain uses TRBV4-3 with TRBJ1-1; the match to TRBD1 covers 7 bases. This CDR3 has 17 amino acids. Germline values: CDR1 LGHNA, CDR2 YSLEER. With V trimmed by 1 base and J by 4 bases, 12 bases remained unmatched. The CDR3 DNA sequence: TGCGCCAGCAGCCAAGGGTCGACAGGGTGGAGGAGCACTGAAGCTTTCTTT. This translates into CASSQGSTGWRSTEAFF.

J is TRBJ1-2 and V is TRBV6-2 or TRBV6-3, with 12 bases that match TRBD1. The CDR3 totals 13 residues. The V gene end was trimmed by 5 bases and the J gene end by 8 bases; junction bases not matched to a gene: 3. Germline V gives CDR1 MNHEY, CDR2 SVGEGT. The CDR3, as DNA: TGTGCCAGCAGTGGGACAGGGGGCTCCGGCTACACCTTC. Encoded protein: CASSGTGGSGYTF.

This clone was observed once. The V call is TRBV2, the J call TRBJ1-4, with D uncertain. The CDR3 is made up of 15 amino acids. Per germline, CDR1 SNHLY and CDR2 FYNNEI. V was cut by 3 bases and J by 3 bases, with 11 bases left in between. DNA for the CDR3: TGTGCCAGCAGTGAGGGAGGGTATTCTAATGAAAAACTGTTTTTT. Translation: CASSEGGYSNEKLFF.

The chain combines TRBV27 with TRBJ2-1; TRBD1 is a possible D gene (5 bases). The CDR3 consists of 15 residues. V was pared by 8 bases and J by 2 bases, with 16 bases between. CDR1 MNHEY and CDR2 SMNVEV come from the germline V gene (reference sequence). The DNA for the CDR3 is TGTGCCAGCTCTGCTAAGGGGCCCGCCTACAATGAGCAGTTCTTC. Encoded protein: CASSAKGPAYNEQFF.

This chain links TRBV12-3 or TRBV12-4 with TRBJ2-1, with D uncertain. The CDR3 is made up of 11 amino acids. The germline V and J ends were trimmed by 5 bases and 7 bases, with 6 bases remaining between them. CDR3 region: CASSPRNEQFF. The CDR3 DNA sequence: TGTGCCAGCAGTCCCCGGAATGAGCAGTTCTTC.

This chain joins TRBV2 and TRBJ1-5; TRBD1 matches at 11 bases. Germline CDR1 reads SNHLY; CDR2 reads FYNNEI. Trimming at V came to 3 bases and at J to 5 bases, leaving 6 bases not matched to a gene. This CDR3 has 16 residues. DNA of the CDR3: TGTGCCAGCAGTGAGGACAGGGGGCAGGGTTATCAGCCCCAGCATTTT. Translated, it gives CASSEDRGQGYQPQHF.

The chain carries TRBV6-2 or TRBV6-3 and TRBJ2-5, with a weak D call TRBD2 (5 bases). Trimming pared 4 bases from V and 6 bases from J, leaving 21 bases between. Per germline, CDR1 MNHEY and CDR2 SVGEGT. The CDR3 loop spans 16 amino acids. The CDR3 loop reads CASSLVFGLGEKTQYF. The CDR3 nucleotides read TGTGCCAGCAGTTTAGTTTTTGGACTTGGAGAAAAGACCCAGTACTTC.

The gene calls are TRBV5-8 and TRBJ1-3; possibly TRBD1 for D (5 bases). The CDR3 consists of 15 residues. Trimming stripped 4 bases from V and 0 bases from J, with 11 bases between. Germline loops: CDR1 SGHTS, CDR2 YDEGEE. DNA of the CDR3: TGTGCCAGCAGCCGGTTGGGGGGCTCTGGAAACACCATATATTTT. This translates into CASSRLGGSGNTIYF.

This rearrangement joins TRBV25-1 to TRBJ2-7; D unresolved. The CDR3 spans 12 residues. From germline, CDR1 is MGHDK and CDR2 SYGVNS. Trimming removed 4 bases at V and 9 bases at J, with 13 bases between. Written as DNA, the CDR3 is TGTGCCAGCAGTGCCTCCGAAGGCGGGCAGTACTTC. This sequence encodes CASSASEGGQYF.

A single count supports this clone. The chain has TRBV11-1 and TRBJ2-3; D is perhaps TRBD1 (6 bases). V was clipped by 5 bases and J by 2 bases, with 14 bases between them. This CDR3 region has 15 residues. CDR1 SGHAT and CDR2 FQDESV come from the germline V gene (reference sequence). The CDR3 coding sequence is TGTGCCAGCAGCCGCATCAGGGGCCCCACAGATACGCAGTATTTT. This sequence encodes CASSRIRGPTDTQYF.

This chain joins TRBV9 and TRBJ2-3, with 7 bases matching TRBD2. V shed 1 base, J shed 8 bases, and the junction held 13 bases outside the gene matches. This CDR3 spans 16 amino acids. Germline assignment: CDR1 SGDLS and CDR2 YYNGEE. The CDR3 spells CASSVLGARGGSTQYF. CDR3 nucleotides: TGTGCCAGCAGCGTATTAGGCGCGCGGGGAGGGAGTACGCAGTATTTT.

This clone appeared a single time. The CDR3 loop is CATSRDNPRSPLHF. The CDR3 DNA reads TGTGCCACCAGCAGAGATAATCCCCGGTCACCCCTCCACTTT. J is TRBJ1-6 and V is TRBV15, with no clear D. This CDR3 has 14 residues. The ends were cut back, 0 bases at V and 10 bases at J, with 10 bases in the middle. Germline V gene sequence: CDR1 LNHNV, CDR2 YYDKDF (reference sequence).

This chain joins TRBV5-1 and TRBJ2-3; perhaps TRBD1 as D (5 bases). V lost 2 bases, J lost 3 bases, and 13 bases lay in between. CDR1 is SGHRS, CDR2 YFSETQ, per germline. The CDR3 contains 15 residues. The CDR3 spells CASSFQVGQTDTQYF. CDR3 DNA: TGCGCCAGCAGCTTTCAGGTGGGGCAGACAGATACGCAGTATTTT. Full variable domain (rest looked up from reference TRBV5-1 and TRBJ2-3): KAGVTQTPRYLIKTRGQQVTLSCSPISGHRSVSWYQQTPGQGLQFLFEYFSETQRNKGNFPGRFSGRQFSNSRSEMNVSTLELGDSALYLCASSFQVGQTDTQYFGPGTRLTVL.

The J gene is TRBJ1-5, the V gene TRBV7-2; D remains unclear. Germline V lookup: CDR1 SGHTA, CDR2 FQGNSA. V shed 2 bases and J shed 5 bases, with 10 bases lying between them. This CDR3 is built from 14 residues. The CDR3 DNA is TGTGCCAGCAGCTTACGGGGTCCTTATCAGCCCCAGCATTTT. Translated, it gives CASSLRGPYQPQHF.

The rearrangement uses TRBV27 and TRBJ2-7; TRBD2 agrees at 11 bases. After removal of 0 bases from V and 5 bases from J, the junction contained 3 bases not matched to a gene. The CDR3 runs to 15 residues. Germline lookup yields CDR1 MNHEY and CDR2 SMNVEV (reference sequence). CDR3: CASSLSTSGVNEQYF. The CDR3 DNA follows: TGTGCCAGCAGTTTATCGACTAGCGGGGTTAACGAGCAGTACTTC.

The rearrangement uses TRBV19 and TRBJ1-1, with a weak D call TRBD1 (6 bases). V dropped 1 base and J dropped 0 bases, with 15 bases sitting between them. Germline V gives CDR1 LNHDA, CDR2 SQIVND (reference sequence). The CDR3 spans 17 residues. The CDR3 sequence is CASSIGGQGGVNTEAFF. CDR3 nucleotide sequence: TGTGCCAGTAGTATAGGGGGACAAGGTGGGGTGAACACTGAAGCTTTCTTT.

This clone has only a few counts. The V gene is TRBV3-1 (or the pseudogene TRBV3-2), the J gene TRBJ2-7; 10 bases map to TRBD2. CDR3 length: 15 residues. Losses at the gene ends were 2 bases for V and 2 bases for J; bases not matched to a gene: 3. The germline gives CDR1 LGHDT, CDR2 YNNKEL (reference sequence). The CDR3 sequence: CASSQTSGAPYEQYF. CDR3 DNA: TGTGCCAGCAGCCAAACTAGCGGGGCGCCCTACGAGCAGTACTTC.

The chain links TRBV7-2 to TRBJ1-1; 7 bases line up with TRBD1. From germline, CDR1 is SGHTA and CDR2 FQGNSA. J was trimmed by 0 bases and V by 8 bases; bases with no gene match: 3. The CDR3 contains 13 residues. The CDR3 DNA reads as TGTGCCAGCTTGCAGGGGGTGAACACTGAAGCTTTCTTT. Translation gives CASLQGVNTEAFF.

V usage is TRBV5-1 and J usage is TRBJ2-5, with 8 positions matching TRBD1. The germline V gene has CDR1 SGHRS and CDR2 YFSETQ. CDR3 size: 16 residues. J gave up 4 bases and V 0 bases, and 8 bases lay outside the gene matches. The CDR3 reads CASSLVRGTGGETQYF. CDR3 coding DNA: TGCGCCAGCAGCTTGGTCAGGGGGACAGGAGGAGAGACCCAGTACTTC.

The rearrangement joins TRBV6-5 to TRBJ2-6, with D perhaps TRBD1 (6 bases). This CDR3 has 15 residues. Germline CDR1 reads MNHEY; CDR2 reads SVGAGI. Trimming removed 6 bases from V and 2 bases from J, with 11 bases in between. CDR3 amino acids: CASSRTGTGANVLTF. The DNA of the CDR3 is TGTGCCAGCAGCCGCACAGGGACTGGGGCCAACGTCCTGACTTTC.

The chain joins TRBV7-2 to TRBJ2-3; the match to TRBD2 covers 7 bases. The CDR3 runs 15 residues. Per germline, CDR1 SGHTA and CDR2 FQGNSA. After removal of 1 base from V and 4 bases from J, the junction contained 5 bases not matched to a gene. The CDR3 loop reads CASSLVSGMSDTQYF. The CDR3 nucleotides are TGTGCCAGCAGCTTAGTAAGCGGGATGTCAGATACGCAGTATTTT. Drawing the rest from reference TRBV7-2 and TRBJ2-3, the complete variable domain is GAGVSQSPSNKVTEKGKDVELRCDPISGHTALYWYRQSLGQGLEFLIYFQGNSAPDKSGLPSDRFSAERTGGSVSTLTIQRTQQEDSAVYLCASSLVSGMSDTQYFGPGTRLTVL.

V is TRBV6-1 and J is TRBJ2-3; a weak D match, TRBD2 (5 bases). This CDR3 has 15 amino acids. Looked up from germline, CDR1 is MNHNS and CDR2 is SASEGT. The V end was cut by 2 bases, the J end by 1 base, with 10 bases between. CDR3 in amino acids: CASSEIRGGTDTQYF. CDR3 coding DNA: TGTGCCAGCAGTGAAATACGGGGAGGCACAGATACGCAGTATTTT.

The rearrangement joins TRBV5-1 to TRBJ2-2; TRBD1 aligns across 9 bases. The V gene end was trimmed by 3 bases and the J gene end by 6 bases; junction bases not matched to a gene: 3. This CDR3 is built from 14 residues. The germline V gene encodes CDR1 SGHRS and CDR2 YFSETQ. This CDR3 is CASSSHRGPGELFF. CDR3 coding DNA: TGCGCCAGCAGCTCCCACAGGGGGCCCGGGGAGCTGTTTTTT.

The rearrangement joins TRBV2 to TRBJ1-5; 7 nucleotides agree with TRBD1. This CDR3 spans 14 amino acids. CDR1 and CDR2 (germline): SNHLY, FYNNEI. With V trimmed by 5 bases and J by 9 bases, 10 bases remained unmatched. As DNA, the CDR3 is TGTGCCAGCAGTCAGCAGGGACAGTCAACGCCCCAGCATTTT. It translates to CASSQQGQSTPQHF.

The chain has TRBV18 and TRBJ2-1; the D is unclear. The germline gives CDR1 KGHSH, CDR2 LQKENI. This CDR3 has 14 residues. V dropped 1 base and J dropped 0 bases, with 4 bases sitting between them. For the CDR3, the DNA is TGTGCCAGCTCACCACTATCCTCCTACAATGAGCAGTTCTTC. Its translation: CASSPLSSYNEQFF.